This T cell receptor beta chain came from a study of blood T cell repertoires in COVID-19. Study at large: COVID-19 samples from acute and convalescent phases originated in the United States, Italy and Spain. T cells, B-cell-depleted T cells, or PBMCs provided the cDNA or gDNA that served as material.

CDR1 is SGHAT and CDR2 is FQNNGV in the germline V gene. The CDR3 is 14 residues long. V gave up 2 bases and J gave up 0 bases, with 5 bases separating them. This clone was seen just once. In the authors' workflow: Scientists estimated how many nucleated cells there were by amplifying reference gene primers. Using immunoSEQ multiplex PCR, the repertoire was profiled, and TCRdb retains in-frame clones only, with some absent. D and trimming come from the DNA, and the V and J calls and clone size come from that table. The data show about 62,000 clones, with approximately 92% seen just once and 5.5% to 6% held by the top ten.

V usage is TRBV11-2 and J usage is TRBJ2-1; weak D call: TRBD1 (5 bases). This receptor was taken from a human donor in a cohort sampled during active COVID-19. The source material was peripheral blood. For the CDR3, the DNA is TGTGCCAGCAGCTTAACAGGCTCCTACAATGAGCAGTTCTTC. This gives the protein CASSLTGSYNEQFF.